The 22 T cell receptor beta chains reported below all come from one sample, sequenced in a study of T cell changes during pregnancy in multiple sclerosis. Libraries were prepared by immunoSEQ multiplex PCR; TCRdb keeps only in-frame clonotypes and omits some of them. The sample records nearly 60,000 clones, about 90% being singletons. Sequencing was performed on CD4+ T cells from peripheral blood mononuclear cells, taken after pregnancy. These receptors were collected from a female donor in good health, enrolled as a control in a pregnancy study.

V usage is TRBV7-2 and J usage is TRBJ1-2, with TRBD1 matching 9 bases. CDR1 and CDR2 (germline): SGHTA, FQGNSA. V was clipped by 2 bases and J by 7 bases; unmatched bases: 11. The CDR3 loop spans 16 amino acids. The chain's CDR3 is CASSLSTGGKRSGYTF. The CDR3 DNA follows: TGTGCCAGCAGCTTATCGACAGGGGGGAAAAGAAGTGGCTACACCTTC.

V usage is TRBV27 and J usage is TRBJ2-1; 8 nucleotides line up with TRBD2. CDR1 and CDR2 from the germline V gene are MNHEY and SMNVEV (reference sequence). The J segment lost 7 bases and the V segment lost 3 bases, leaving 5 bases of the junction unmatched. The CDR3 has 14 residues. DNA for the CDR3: TGTGCCAGCAGTTTTCCGGGGGGGAGGAATGAGCAGTTCTTC. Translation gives CASSFPGGRNEQFF.

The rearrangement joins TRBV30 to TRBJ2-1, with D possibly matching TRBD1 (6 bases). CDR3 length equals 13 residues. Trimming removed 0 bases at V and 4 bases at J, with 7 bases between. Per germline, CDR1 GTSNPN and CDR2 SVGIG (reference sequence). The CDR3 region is CAWSVQGYNEQFF. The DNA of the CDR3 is TGTGCCTGGAGTGTTCAGGGGTACAATGAGCAGTTCTTC.

The CDR3 DNA is TGCGCCAGCAGCCAGACTACAGGGGTCCAAGAGACCCAGTACTTC. This translates into CASSQTTGVQETQYF. The chain couples TRBV4-3 to TRBJ2-5; 7 bases align to TRBD1. V trimming: 3 bases; J trimming: 1 base; junction bases outside the gene matches: 5. Germline-derived CDR1 and CDR2 are LGHNA and YSLEER. The CDR3 totals 15 residues.

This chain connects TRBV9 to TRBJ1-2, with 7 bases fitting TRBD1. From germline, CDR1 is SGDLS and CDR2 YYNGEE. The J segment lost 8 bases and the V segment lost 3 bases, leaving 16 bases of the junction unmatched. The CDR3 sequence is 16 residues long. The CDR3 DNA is TGTGCCAGCAGCGATCGGATCTTACAGGGGAGCGGGGGCTACACCTTC. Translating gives CASSDRILQGSGGYTF.

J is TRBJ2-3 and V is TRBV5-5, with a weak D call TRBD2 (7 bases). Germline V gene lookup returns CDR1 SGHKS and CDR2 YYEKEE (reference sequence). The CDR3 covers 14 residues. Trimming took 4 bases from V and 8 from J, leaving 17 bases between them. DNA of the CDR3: TGTGCCAGCAGCCCTTGGGGGGGGCGAGTTACGCAGTATTTT. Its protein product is CASSPWGGRVTQYF.

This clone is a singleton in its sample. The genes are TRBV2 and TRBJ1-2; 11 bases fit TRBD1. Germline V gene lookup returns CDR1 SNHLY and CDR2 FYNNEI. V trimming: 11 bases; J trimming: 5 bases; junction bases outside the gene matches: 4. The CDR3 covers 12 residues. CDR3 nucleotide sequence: TGTGCCGGGGGACAGGGGGGTTATGGCTACACCTTC. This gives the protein CAGGQGGYGYTF. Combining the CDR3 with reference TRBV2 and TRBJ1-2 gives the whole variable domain EPEVTQTPSHQVTQMGQEVILRCVPISNHLYFYWYRQILGQKVEFLVSFYNNEISEKSEIFDDQFSVERPDGSNFTLKIRSTKLEDSAMYFCAGGQGGYGYTFGSGTRLTVV.

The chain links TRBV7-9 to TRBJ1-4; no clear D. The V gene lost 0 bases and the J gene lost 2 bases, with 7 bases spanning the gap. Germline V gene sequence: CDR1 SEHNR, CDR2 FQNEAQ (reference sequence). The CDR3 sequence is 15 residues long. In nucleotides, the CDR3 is TGTGCCAGCAGCTTAGCGGCCCAGACTAATGAAAAACTGTTTTTT. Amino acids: CASSLAAQTNEKLFF.

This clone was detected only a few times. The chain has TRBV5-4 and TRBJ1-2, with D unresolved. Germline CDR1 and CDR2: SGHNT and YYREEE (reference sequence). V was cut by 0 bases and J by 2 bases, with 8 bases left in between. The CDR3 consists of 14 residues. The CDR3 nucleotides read TGTGCCAGCAGCTTGGCAGGACTCAACTATGGCTACACCTTC. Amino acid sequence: CASSLAGLNYGYTF.

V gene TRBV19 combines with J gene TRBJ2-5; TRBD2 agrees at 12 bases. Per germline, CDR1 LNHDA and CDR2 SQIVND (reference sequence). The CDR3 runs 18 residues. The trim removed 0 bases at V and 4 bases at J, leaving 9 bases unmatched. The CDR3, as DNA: TGTGCCAGTAGTATAGATCCCCGCCTAGCGGGGGGGCTAGAGACCCAGTACTTC. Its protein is CASSIDPRLAGGLETQYF.

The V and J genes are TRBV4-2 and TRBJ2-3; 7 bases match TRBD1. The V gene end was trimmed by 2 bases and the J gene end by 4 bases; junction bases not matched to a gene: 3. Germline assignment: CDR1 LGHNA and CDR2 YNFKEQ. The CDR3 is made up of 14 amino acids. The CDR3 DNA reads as TGTGCCAGCAGCCAAAGACAGGGTCCAGATACGCAGTATTTT. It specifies CASSQRQGPDTQYF.

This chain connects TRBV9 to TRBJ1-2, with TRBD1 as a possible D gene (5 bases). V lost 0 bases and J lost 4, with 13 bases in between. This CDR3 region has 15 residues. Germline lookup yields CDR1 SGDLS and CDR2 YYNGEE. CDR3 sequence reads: CASSVATGQGYGYTF. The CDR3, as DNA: TGTGCCAGCAGCGTAGCTACCGGGCAGGGCTATGGCTACACCTTC.

The CDR3 protein is CASSRRTGGSYEQYF. The DNA for the CDR3 is TGTGCCAGCAGCCGAAGGACAGGGGGATCCTACGAGCAGTACTTC. The V call is TRBV7-2, the J call TRBJ2-7; TRBD1 agrees at 10 bases. With V trimmed by 5 bases and J by 1 base, 5 bases remained unmatched. Germline V CDR1 and CDR2: SGHTA, FQGNSA. The CDR3 contains 15 residues.

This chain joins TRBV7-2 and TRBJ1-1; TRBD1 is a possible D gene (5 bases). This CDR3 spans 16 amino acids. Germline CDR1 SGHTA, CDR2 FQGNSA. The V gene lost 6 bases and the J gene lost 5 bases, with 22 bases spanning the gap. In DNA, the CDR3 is TGTGCCAGCAGGCCCCGGGGGGGGTACCTTGGGACTGAAGCTTTCTTT. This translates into CASRPRGGYLGTEAFF.

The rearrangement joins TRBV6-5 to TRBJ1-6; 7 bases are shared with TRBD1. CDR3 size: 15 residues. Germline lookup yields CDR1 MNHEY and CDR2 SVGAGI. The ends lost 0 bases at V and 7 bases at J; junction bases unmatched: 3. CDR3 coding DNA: TGTGCCAGCAGTTACTCGAACAGGGGAAATTCACCCCTCCACTTT. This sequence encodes CASSYSNRGNSPLHF.

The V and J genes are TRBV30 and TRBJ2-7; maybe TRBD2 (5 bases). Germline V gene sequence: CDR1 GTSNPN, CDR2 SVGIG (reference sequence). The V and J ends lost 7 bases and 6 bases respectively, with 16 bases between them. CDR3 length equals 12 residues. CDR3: CASSNNRGEQYF. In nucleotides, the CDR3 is TGTGCCTCATCAAACAACCGGGGCGAGCAGTACTTC.

The CDR3 region is CASSLFGLGKGTEAFF. CDR3 DNA: TGTGCCAGCAGCTTATTCGGGCTGGGGAAGGGGACTGAAGCTTTCTTT. The genes are TRBV7-8 and TRBJ1-1, with TRBD1 as a possible D gene (5 bases). CDR3 length: 16 amino acids. Germline V lookup: CDR1 SGHVS, CDR2 FQNEAQ. V was clipped by 2 bases and J by 5 bases, with 18 bases between them.

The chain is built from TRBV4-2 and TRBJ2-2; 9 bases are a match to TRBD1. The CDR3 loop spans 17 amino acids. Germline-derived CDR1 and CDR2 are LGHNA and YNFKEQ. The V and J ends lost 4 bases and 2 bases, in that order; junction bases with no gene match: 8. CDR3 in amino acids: CASSPATGGANTGELFF. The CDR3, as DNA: TGTGCCAGCAGCCCAGCAACAGGGGGCGCCAACACCGGGGAGCTGTTTTTT.

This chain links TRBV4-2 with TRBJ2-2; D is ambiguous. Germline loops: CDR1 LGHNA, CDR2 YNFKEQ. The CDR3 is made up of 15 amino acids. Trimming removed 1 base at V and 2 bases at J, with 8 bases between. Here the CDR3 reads CASSQGLRNTGELFF. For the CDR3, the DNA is TGTGCCAGCAGCCAAGGTTTGAGAAACACCGGGGAGCTGTTTTTT.

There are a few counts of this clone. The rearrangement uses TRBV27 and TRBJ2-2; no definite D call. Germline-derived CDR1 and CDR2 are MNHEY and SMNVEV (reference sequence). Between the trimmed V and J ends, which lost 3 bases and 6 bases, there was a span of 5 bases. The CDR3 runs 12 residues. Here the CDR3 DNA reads TGTGCCAGCAGTTTCAATGCCGGGGAGCTGTTTTTT. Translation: CASSFNAGELFF.

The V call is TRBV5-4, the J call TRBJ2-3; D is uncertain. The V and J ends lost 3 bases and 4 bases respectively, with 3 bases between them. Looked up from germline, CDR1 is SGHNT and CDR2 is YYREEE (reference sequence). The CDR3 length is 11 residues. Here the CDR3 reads CASSSSDTQYF. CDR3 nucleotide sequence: TGTGCCAGCAGCTCCTCAGATACGCAGTATTTT. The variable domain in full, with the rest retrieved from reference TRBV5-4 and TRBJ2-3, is ETGVTQSPTHLIKTRGQQVTLRCSSQSGHNTVSWYQQALGQGPQFIFQYYREEENGRGNFPPRFSGLQFPNYSSELNVNALELDDSALYLCASSSSDTQYFGPGTRLTVL.

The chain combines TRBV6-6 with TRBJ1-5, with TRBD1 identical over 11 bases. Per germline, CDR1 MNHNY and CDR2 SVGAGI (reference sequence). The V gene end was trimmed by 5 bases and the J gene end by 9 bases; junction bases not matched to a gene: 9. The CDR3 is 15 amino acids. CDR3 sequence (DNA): TGTGCCAGCAGTACCGGGACAGGGGGACGATGGCCCCAGCATTTT. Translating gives CASSTGTGGRWPQHF.